This T cell receptor (beta chain) stems from a study of shared clonotypes between healthy human individuals. Findings and limits, study-wide: All-four-donor shared clonotypes had higher generation probabilities than non-shared clonotypes did.

Sequencing was performed with immunoSEQ multiplex PCR; in TCRdb, only in-frame clones are kept and a portion is missing. The table shows about 2,500,000 clones, with roughly 92% occurring only once. Looked up from germline, CDR1 is SGHNT and CDR2 is YENEEA. CDR3 size: 17 residues. V shed 5 bases and J 8 bases; nucleotides not matched to a gene: 15. On this clone itself: Its antigen is not known.

Sequenced input: naive CD4+ T cells sorted from blood. Documented subset: CD45RA+ positively selected. This TCR was recovered from a man in his late teens or twenties in good health. This sequence joins TRBV11-3 and TRBJ2-1; 10 positions match TRBD1. CDR3 nucleotide sequence: TGTGCCAGCAGCCCCGACGGGCCAGGACAGGGGGTGGATGAGCAGTTCTTC. Its translation is CASSPDGPGQGVDEQFF.